This TCR beta chain was sequenced during a study of blood T cell repertoires in COVID-19. Overall study: COVID-19 samples from acute and convalescent phases originated in the United States, Italy and Spain.

Seattle enrolled patients during active infection and tracked them longitudinally. Under the authors' procedure: Estimates of nucleated cell counts were drawn from the amplification of reference gene primers. The repertoire was sequenced with immunoSEQ multiplex PCR; TCRdb's copy has only in-frame clones and lacks some. V and J calls and clone size are those listed in that table; D and trimming were worked out from the DNA. The sample comprises tens of thousands of clones, around 87% of which are singletons, and roughly 18% rests with the top ten. Germline CDR1 is SGHTA and CDR2 is FQGNSA. Losses at the gene ends were 1 base for V and 0 bases for J; bases not matched to a gene: 11. The CDR3 sequence is 19 residues long.

The chain has TRBV7-2 and TRBJ2-4; the match to TRBD1 covers 8 bases. The TCR originated in a woman between 55 and 75 years old with COVID-19, enrolled during active disease. The sample taken for sequencing was peripheral blood. The CDR3: CASSLVFGTGVLAKNIQYF. CDR3 DNA: TGTGCCAGCAGCTTAGTATTCGGGACAGGCGTCCTAGCCAAAAACATTCAGTACTTC.